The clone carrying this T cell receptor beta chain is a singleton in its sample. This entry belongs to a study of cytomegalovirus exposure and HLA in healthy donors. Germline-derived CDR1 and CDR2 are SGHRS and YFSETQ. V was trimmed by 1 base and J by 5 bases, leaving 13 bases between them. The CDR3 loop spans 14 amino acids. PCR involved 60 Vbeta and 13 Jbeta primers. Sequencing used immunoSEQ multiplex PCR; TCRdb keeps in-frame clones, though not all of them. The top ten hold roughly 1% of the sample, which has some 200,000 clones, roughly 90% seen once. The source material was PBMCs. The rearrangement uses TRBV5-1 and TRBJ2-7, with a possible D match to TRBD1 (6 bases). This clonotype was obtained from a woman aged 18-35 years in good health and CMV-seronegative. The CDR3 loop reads CASSLKQGSNEQYF. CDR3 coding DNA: TGCGCCAGCAGCTTGAAGCAGGGGAGCAACGAGCAGTACTTC.